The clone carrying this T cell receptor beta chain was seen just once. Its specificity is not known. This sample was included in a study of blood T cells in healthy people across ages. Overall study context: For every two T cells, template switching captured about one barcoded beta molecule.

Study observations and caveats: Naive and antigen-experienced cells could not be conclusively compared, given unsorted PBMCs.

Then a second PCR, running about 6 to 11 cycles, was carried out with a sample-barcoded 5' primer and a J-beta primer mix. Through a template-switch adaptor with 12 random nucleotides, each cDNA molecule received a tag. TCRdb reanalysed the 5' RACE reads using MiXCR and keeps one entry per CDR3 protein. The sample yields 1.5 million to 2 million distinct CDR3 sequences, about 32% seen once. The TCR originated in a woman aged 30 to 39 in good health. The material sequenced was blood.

The CDR3, as DNA: TGTGCCAGTAGTATAAAGGGGAACTATGGCTACACCTTC. Its protein product is CASSIKGNYGYTF. The chain recombines TRBV19 with TRBJ1-2, with a possible D match to TRBD1 (5 bases). The CDR3 extends over 13 amino acids. The V and J ends lost 2 bases and 2 bases respectively, with 6 bases between them. Germline V gives CDR1 LNHDA, CDR2 SQIVND (reference sequence).